Below, one T cell receptor beta chain is given with its context. Its antigen remains undetermined. It has no much larger one-base neighbor in the sample; base qualities were not kept. The Quick-DNA Microprep Kit was used to extract genomic DNA from the sorted cells. Amplification of TCRbeta DNA was done with the immunoSEQ hsTCRbeta kit, following the protocol from the manufacturer. An Illumina MiSeq instrument was used to sequence the TCRbeta libraries. The paper's data handling went like this. Removing out-of-frame sequences left 2,204,828 distinct TCRbeta sequences, an average of about 70,000 per individual. Each individual was scored by the count of 150 to 200 previously reported CMV-associated TCRbeta sequences and the total productive distinct TCRbeta count. A beta-binomial model was reimplemented in Python, and random forests from scikit-learn, run with default parameters, were trained on data from the US cohort. On the Belgian cohort, classifier performance was reported as the median AUC, along with percentile confidence intervals, across 10,000 bootstrap iterations. Drawn from immuneACCESS, this table holds only the in-frame rearrangements with V and J called that TCRdb kept. Clones are partly lost; checked studies trace under half to an unresolved V gene and leave the rest unexplained. The V and J calls and the clone size are those of that table, but D and trimming were determined from the DNA. This sample gives about 60,000 clones in total; over 60% of them show up just once. 0.53% of the sample is held by the ten biggest clonotypes.

This specimen belongs to a study of memory CD4+ T cells and cytomegalovirus serostatus (dated by TCRdb to between 2017 and 2020). For the study in its entirety: The cohort comprised 33 healthy Belgian adults, 9 CMV seropositive and about 24 CMV seronegative. CD4+ memory TCRbeta repertoires of a Belgian cohort with known cytomegalovirus serostatus were sequenced in order to replicate a published TCR-based CMV serostatus classifier. Study-wide conclusions, independent of this receptor: Only CD4+CD45RO+ memory cells were sequenced, in contrast to the original study, which included naive and memory CD4+ and CD8+ populations. On the Belgian cohort, the classifier based on the original framework reached a median bootstrapped AUC of 0.95, with a 95% CI of 0.76-1.00. For CMV serostatus prediction, a median bootstrapped AUC of approximately 0.95 was reached with the original framework, and a median bootstrapped AUC of approximately 0.89 was reached with a US-trained random forest. Results were interpreted as suggesting that the CMV-associated TCR signature is largely present in the CD4+ memory repertoire. Of around 160 previously reported CMV-associated TCRbeta sequences, approximately 70 appeared in the CD4+ memory repertoires, each in one to five individuals.

Single viable CD3+CD4+CD8-CD45RO+ cells were sorted as memory CD4+ T cells on a FACSAria II. CMV serostatus was determined with a Roche Elecsys assay detecting serum IgG against CMV pp150, pp28, p38 and p52. Once the samples were thawed, total CD4+ T cells were enriched through positive selection using CD4 magnetic microbeads. The samples came from a different study that was designed specifically to examine the CD4+ T cell memory repertoire. Peripheral blood mononuclear cells were isolated and cryopreserved according to standard operating procedures, and serum was kept at -80 degrees C. The staining relied on CD3-PerCP (BW264/56), CD4-APC (RPA-T4), CD45RO-PE (UCHT1) and CD8-Pacific Orange (3B5) antibodies, and Sytox blue was used to exclude non-viable cells. Sequencing used memory CD4+ T cells from blood. The source of this sequence is an adult in good health and CMV-seronegative. Some clones in this sample may be carry-over from other donors' samples.

This receptor has the CDR3 CASSADRERETQYF. At the DNA level, the sequence is TGTGCCAGCAGCGCTGACAGGGAGAGGGAGACCCAGTACTTC. The chain was built from TRBV5-4 and TRBJ2-5, with 7 central nucleotides matching TRBD1. Trimming accounts for 4 bases at V and 5 bases at J, while the number of junction bases matched to no gene is 8. As encoded in the germline V gene (reference sequence), CDR1 is SGHNT while CDR2 is YYREEE. The CDR3 holds 14 amino acids from the cysteine to the phenylalanine. Kept here is only the CDR3 DNA, which spans 42 bases and is read in frame from base 1.